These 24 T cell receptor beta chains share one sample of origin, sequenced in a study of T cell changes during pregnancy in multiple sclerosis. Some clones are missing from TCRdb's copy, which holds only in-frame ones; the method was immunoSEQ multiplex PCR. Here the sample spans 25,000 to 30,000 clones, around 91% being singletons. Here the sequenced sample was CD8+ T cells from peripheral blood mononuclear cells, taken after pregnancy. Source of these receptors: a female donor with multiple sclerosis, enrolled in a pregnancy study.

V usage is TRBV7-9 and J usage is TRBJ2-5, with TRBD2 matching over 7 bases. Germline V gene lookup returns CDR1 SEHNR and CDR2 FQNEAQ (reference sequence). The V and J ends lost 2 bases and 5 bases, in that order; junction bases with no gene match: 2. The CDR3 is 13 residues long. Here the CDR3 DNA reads TGTGCCAGCAGCTTACCCGGGGGGGAGACCCAGTACTTC. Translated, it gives CASSLPGGETQYF.

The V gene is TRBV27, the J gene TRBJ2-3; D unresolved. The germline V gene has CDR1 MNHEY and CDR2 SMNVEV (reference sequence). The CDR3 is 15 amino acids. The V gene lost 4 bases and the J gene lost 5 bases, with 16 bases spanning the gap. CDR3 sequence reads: CASSSLTEFLDTQYF. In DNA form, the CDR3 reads TGTGCCAGCAGTTCACTAACGGAGTTTTTAGATACGCAGTATTTT.

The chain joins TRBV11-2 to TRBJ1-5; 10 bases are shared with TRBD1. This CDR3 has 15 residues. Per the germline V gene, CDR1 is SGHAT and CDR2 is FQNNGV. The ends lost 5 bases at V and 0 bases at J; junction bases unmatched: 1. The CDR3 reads CASSGDRGSNQPQHF. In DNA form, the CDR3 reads TGTGCCAGCAGCGGGGACAGGGGTAGCAATCAGCCCCAGCATTTT. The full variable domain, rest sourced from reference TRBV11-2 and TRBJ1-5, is EAGVAQSPRYKIIEKRQSVAFWCNPISGHATLYWYQQILGQGPKLLIQFQNNGVVDDSQLPKDRFSAERLKGVDSTLKIQPAKLEDSAVYLCASSGDRGSNQPQHFGDGTRLSIL.

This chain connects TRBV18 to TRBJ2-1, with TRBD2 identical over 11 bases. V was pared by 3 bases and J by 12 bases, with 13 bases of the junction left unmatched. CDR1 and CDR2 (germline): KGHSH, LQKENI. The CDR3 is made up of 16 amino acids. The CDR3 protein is CASSPPLFTSGRWQFF. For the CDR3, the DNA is TGTGCCAGCTCACCCCCGTTGTTTACTAGCGGGAGATGGCAGTTCTTC.

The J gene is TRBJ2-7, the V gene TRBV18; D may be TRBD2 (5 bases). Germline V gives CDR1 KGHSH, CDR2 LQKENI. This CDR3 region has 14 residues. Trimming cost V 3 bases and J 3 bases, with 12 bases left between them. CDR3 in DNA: TGTGCCAGCTCACCGGAGGAGCTTAGCTACGAGCAGTACTTC. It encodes CASSPEELSYEQYF.

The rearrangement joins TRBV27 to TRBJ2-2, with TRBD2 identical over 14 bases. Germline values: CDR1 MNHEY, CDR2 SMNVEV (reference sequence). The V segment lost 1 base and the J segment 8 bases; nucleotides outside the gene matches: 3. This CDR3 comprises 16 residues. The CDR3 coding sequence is TGTGCCAGCAGTTTATACGGGACTAGCGGGAGTGGGGAGCTGTTTTTT. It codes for CASSLYGTSGSGELFF.

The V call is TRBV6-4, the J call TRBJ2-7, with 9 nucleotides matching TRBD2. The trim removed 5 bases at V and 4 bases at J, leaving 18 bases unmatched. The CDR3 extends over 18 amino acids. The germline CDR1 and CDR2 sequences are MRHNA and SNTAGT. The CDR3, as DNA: TGTGCCAGCAGTCATGTCGCTGGCGGGAGGGCCGACGGATACGAGCAGTACTTC. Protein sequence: CASSHVAGGRADGYEQYF.

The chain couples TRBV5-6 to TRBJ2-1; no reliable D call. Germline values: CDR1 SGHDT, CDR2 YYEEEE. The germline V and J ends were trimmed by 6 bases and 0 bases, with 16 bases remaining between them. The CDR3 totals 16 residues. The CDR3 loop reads CASNPVPLSSYNEQFF. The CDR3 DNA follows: TGTGCCAGCAACCCTGTCCCCCTGAGCTCCTACAATGAGCAGTTCTTC.

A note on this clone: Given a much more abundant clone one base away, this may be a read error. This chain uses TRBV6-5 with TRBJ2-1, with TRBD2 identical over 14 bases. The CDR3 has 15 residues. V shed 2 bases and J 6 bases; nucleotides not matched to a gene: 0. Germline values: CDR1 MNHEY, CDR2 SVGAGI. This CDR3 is CASSYGTSGSNEQFF. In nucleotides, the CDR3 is TGTGCCAGCAGTTACGGGACTAGCGGGAGCAATGAGCAGTTCTTC.

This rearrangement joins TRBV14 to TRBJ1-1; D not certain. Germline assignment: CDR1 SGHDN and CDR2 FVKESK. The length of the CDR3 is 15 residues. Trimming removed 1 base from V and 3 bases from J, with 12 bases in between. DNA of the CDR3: TGTGCCAGCAGCCAAGGAGGAGGCTGGGACACTGAAGCTTTCTTT. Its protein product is CASSQGGGWDTEAFF.

CDR3 amino acids: CASYPWGGSYEQYF. Here the CDR3 DNA reads TGTGCCAGCTATCCCTGGGGGGGGTCCTACGAGCAGTACTTC. The gene calls are TRBV5-5 and TRBJ2-7; TRBD2 agrees at 7 bases. The CDR3 runs 14 residues. The germline V gene has CDR1 SGHKS and CDR2 YYEKEE (reference sequence). Trimming cost V 7 bases and J 1 base; bases outside gene matches: 8.

This chain's CDR3 is CASSQDPGGPWETQYF. CDR3 nucleotides: TGTGCCAGCAGCCAAGATCCGGGAGGGCCGTGGGAGACCCAGTACTTC. The chain combines TRBV14 with TRBJ2-5; 8 bases match TRBD2. The CDR3 is 16 residues long. Germline CDR1 and CDR2: SGHDN and FVKESK. Unmatched junction bases numbered 8, after V lost 0 bases and J lost 5 bases.

The DNA for the CDR3 is TGTGCCAGCAGCTTAGATGTAGCGGTCGAGCAGTACTTC. Its translation: CASSLDVAVEQYF. This chain joins TRBV11-1 and TRBJ2-7; TRBD2 might be the D (6 bases). The V gene's germline CDR1 is SGHAT and CDR2 FQDESV (reference sequence). V lost 1 base to trimming and J lost 6 bases, with 10 bases between them. The CDR3 extends over 13 amino acids.

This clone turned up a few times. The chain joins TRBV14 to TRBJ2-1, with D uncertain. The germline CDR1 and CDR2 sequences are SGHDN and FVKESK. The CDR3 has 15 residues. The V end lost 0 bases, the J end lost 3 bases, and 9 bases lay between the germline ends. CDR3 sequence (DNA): TGTGCCAGCAGCCAAGATGGCAGGTTCTACAATGAGCAGTTCTTC. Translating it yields CASSQDGRFYNEQFF.

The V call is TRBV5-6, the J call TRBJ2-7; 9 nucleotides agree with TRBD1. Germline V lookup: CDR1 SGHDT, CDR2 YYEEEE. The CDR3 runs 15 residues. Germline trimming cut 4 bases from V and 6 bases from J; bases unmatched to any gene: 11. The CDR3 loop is CASSDGPDRGSEQYF. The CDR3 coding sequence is TGTGCCAGCAGCGACGGACCGGACAGGGGCTCCGAGCAGTACTTC.

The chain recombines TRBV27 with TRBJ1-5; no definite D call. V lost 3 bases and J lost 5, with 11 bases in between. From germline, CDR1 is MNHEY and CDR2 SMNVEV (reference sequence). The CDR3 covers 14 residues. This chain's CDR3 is CASSLAGFHQPQHF. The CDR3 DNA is TGTGCCAGCAGTTTGGCGGGGTTCCATCAGCCCCAGCATTTT.

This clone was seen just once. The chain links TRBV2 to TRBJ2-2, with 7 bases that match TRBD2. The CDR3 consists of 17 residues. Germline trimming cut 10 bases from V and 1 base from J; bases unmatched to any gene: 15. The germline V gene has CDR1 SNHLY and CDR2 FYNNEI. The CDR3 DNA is TGTGCCATCAAGGCTAGCGGAGTTGTTAGGAACACCGGGGAGCTGTTTTTT. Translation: CAIKASGVVRNTGELFF.

The CDR3 region has the DNA TGTGCCAGCAGCCGGTCACCGGGACAGGGAAGGGAAAAACTGTTTTTT. Translating it yields CASSRSPGQGREKLFF. The chain links TRBV7-9 to TRBJ1-4; 9 nucleotides agree with TRBD1. CDR1 is SEHNR and CDR2 is FQNEAQ in the germline V gene (reference sequence). V was clipped by 5 bases and J by 8 bases; unmatched bases: 12. This CDR3 is 16 amino acids long.

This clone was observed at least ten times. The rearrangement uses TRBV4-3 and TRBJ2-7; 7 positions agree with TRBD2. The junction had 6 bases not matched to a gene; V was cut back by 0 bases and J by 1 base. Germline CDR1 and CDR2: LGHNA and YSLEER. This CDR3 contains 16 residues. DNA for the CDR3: TGCGCCAGCAGCCAAGAGACTAGCTCAGCGTCCTACGAGCAGTACTTC. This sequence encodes CASSQETSSASYEQYF.

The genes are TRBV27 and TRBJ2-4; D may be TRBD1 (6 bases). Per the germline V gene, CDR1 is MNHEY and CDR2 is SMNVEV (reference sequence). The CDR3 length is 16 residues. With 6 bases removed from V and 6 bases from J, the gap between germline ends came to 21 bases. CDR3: CASSLTAPARGNIQYF. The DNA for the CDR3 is TGTGCCAGCAGCCTCACGGCACCCGCCAGGGGAAACATTCAGTACTTC.

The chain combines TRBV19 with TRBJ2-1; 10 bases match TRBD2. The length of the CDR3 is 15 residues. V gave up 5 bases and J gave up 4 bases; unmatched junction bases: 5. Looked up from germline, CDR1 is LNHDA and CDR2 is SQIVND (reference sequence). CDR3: CASSQLAGPYNEQFF. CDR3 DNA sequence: TGTGCCAGTAGTCAACTAGCGGGACCATACAATGAGCAGTTCTTC.

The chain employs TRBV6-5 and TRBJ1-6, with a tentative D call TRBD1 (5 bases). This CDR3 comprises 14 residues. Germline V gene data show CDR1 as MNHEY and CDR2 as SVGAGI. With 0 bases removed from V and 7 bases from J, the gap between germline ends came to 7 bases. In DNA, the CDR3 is TGTGCCAGCAGTTACTCGGGGGGAAATTCACCCCTCCACTTT. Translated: CASSYSGGNSPLHF.

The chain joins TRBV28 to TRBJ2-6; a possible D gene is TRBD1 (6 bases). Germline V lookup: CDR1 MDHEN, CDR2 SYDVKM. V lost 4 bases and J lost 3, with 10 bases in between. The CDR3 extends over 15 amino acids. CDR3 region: CASSYRVGGANVLTF. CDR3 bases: TGTGCCAGCAGTTACAGGGTGGGTGGGGCCAACGTCCTGACTTTC.

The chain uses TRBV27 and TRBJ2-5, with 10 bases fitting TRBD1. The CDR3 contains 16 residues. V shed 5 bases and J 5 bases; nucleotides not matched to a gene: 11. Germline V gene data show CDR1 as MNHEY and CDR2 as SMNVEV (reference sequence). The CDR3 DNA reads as TGTGCCAGCAGTGGAATCGGGACAGGGGCCTTGGAGACCCAGTACTTC. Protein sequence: CASSGIGTGALETQYF.